A selection of T cell receptor beta chains follows, all from one sample in a study of cytomegalovirus exposure and HLA in healthy donors. Assay: immunoSEQ multiplex PCR; the TCRdb copy retains only in-frame clones and omits some. The data show some 150,000 clones, less than 80% seen once. Sequencing was performed on PBMCs. These receptors all come from a man aged 45 to 65 in good health and CMV-seropositive. Both conserved end residues are part of each CDR3. D genes are given only for firm matches. Rows give clone size only sometimes, using once, few, many, or a class for an expanded clone.

clone_size d_call j_call v_call cdr3_aa cdr3_nt
. TRBD2 TRBJ2-5 TRBV5-4 CASSPSGGRWETQYF TGTGCCAGCAGCCCCAGCGGGGGGAGGTGGGAGACCCAGTACTTC
. . TRBJ2-1 TRBV29-1 CSARGTSYNEQFF TGCAGCGCGAGAGGAACAAGCTACAATGAGCAGTTCTTC
. . TRBJ2-3 TRBV7-8 CASSPPGSTDTQYF TGTGCCAGCAGCCCCCCGGGTTCCACAGATACGCAGTATTTT
few . TRBJ2-2 TRBV7-3 CASSSTGSTTGELFF TGTGCCAGCAGCTCAACCGGGAGCACTACCGGGGAGCTGTTTTTT
. TRBD2 TRBJ2-1 TRBV7-3 CASSTSSGTTYNEQFF TGTGCCAGCAGCACCTCTAGCGGGACAACCTACAATGAGCAGTTCTTC
. TRBD2 TRBJ2-7 TRBV15 CATSREDVLAGVTYEQYF TGTGCCACCAGCAGAGAAGATGTCCTAGCGGGAGTAACCTACGAGCAGTACTTC
. TRBD1 TRBJ1-1 TRBV10-3 CAISEGQWAFF TGTGCCATCAGCGAGGGACAGTGGGCTTTCTTT
. TRBD2 TRBJ2-7 TRBV19 CASSSGTSWTYEQYF TGTGCCAGTAGTTCCGGGACTAGCTGGACCTACGAGCAGTACTTC
few . TRBJ1-2 TRBV10-2 CASSGQKGINGYTF TGCGCCAGCAGTGGTCAGAAGGGGATTAATGGCTACACCTTC
few TRBD1 TRBJ1-1 TRBV5-1 CASSYSTGSTAFF TGCGCCAGCAGCTATTCGACAGGGTCTACAGCTTTCTTT